These 24 T cell receptor beta chains were sequenced from one sample in a study of blood T cell repertoires in COVID-19. Sequencing was performed with immunoSEQ multiplex PCR; in TCRdb, only in-frame clones are kept and a portion is missing. There are over 250,000 clones in the sample; roughly 88% occur only once, and about 9.4% lies in the top ten. Sequenced input: peripheral blood. These receptors all stem from a woman aged 70-85 years with COVID-19, enrolled during active disease.

The chain is built from TRBV19 and TRBJ2-1; 9 nucleotides align to TRBD2. This CDR3 contains 15 residues. Germline values: CDR1 LNHDA, CDR2 SQIVND (reference sequence). The junction had 3 bases not matched to a gene; V was cut back by 6 bases and J by 0 bases. The CDR3 DNA is TGTGCCAGTAGCAGTAGCGGGAGCTCCTACAATGAGCAGTTCTTC. Its translation: CASSSSGSSYNEQFF.

This clone was observed once. The V and J genes are TRBV11-2 and TRBJ1-1; D might be TRBD1 (5 bases). Germline CDR1 and CDR2: SGHAT and FQNNGV. The germline V and J ends were trimmed by 6 bases and 7 bases, with 9 bases remaining between them. The CDR3 length is 11 residues. The CDR3 bases are TGTGCCAGCAGGACCGGGGGTGAAGCTTTCTTT. Translating gives CASRTGGEAFF.

The chain uses TRBV7-3 and TRBJ2-1, with a weak D call TRBD1 (5 bases). CDR1 and CDR2 from the germline V gene are SGHTA and FQGTGA. The CDR3 contains 17 residues. Trimming stripped 2 bases from V and 0 bases from J, with 14 bases between. CDR3 nucleotides: TGTGCCAGCAGCTTATATCCCAGGGCTAGCTCCTACAATGAGCAGTTCTTC. Translation: CASSLYPRASSYNEQFF.

The chain is built from TRBV7-2 and TRBJ2-3; 9 nucleotides align to TRBD2. The length of the CDR3 is 15 residues. V lost 3 bases to trimming and J lost 2 bases; unmatched junction nucleotides: 3. The germline V gene has CDR1 SGHTA and CDR2 FQGNSA. The CDR3, as DNA: TGTGCCAGCAGCTTGCGACTAGCGGCCACAGATACGCAGTATTTT. It encodes CASSLRLAATDTQYF.

The chain links TRBV7-3 to TRBJ2-3; 9 bases line up with TRBD2. This CDR3 comprises 15 residues. With 3 bases clipped from V and 2 bases from J, the junction kept 3 bases outside the gene matches. Germline V lookup: CDR1 SGHTA, CDR2 FQGTGA. The CDR3 DNA is TGTGCCAGCAGCTTCGGCGGGAGGGTCACAGATACGCAGTATTTT. Residues: CASSFGGRVTDTQYF.

The V call is TRBV6-5, the J call TRBJ1-2; 10 bases are a match to TRBD1. Trimming at V came to 5 bases and at J to 7 bases, leaving 7 bases not matched to a gene. Germline CDR1 reads MNHEY; CDR2 reads SVGAGI. The CDR3 runs 14 residues. CDR3 bases: TGTGCCAGCAGTCAGGACAGGGGGAACGTTGGCTACACCTTC. Its protein product is CASSQDRGNVGYTF.

The V and J genes are TRBV3-1 (or the pseudogene TRBV3-2) and TRBJ1-2; maybe TRBD1 (6 bases). Per the germline V gene, CDR1 is LGHDT and CDR2 is YNNKEL (reference sequence). CDR3 length: 15 amino acids. V shed 1 base and J shed 7 bases, with 16 bases lying between them. The CDR3 sequence is CASSQGGQSLRGYTF. DNA for the CDR3: TGTGCCAGCAGCCAAGGAGGACAGTCTCTTCGTGGCTACACCTTC.

The rearrangement joins TRBV20-1 to TRBJ1-2; 7 bases agree with TRBD1. The V gene end was trimmed by 3 bases and the J gene end by 3 bases; junction bases not matched to a gene: 7. This CDR3 has 14 residues. CDR1 is DFQATT, CDR2 SNEGSKA, per germline (reference sequence). CDR3 sequence: CSASDQTGYYGYTF. In DNA form, the CDR3 reads TGCAGTGCTAGTGACCAGACAGGGTACTATGGCTACACCTTC.

The rearrangement joins TRBV6-2 or TRBV6-3 to TRBJ2-7, with 7 bases that match TRBD2. There are 13 residues in the CDR3. Germline CDR1 is MNHEY and CDR2 is SVGEGT. In DNA form, the CDR3 reads TGTGCGACCAGTCGGCTAGCGGATTACGAGCAGTACTTC. The encoded protein is CATSRLADYEQYF.

This rearrangement joins TRBV5-4 to TRBJ2-7; tentatively, D is TRBD1 (5 bases). Trimming pared 0 bases from V and 6 bases from J, leaving 10 bases between. CDR3 length equals 13 residues. Germline CDR1 SGHNT, CDR2 YYREEE (reference sequence). The CDR3: CASSLAGHPEQYF. The CDR3, as DNA: TGTGCCAGCAGCTTGGCAGGGCACCCCGAGCAGTACTTC.

V usage is TRBV28 and J usage is TRBJ1-5, with D possibly matching TRBD1 (5 bases). Deletions cut 5 bases from V and 4 bases from J, with 15 bases between. The CDR3 totals 15 residues. Germline CDR1 is MDHEN and CDR2 is SYDVKM. CDR3 nucleotides: TGTGCCAGCAGTCTCCCCGGGGGACCTAATCAGCCCCAGCATTTT. As protein: CASSLPGGPNQPQHF. The variable domain in full, with the rest retrieved from reference TRBV28 and TRBJ1-5, is DVKVTQSSRYLVKRTGEKVFLECVQDMDHENMFWYRQDPGLGLRLIYFSYDVKMKEKGDIPEGYSVSREKKERFSLILESASTNQTSMYLCASSLPGGPNQPQHFGDGTRLSIL.

This chain uses TRBV7-9 with TRBJ1-5, with 12 nucleotides matching TRBD1. V was clipped by 5 bases and J by 1 base; unmatched bases: 9. Germline V gives CDR1 SEHNR, CDR2 FQNEAQ (reference sequence). The CDR3 covers 18 residues. CDR3 in amino acids: CASSPTTGTGGSNQPQHF. As DNA, the CDR3 is TGTGCCAGCAGCCCCACCACCGGGACAGGGGGCAGCAATCAGCCCCAGCATTTT.

A single count supports this clone. V usage is TRBV5-6 and J usage is TRBJ1-1, with a possible D match to TRBD1 (5 bases). Trimming took 4 bases from V and 10 from J, leaving 20 bases between them. Germline CDR1 is SGHDT and CDR2 is YYEEEE. CDR3 length equals 14 residues. The CDR3 spells CASSPEGTQGRAFF. Here the CDR3 DNA reads TGTGCCAGCAGCCCGGAGGGGACCCAAGGTAGAGCTTTCTTT.

The V call is TRBV30, the J call TRBJ2-7, with 8 bases matching TRBD2. This CDR3 has 14 residues. The V gene's germline CDR1 is GTSNPN and CDR2 SVGIG (reference sequence). Germline trimming cut 5 bases from V and 3 bases from J; bases unmatched to any gene: 9. Written as DNA, the CDR3 is TGTGCCTGGGACACCCAGAGCGGGGGCTACGAGCAGTACTTC. Its protein is CAWDTQSGGYEQYF.

The chain combines TRBV5-6 with TRBJ2-3; TRBD2 agrees at 8 bases. V shed 4 bases, J shed 6 bases, and the junction held 10 bases outside the gene matches. From germline, CDR1 is SGHDT and CDR2 YYEEEE. This CDR3 region has 15 residues. The CDR3 DNA sequence: TGTGCCAGCAGCCCGGGGGGGGTGTCGTCCGATACGCAGTATTTT. Protein product: CASSPGGVSSDTQYF.

Points on this clone: This same CDR3 is encoded by further DNA sequences in the sample. This chain joins TRBV5-4 and TRBJ2-6; D remains unclear. Trimming pared 0 bases from V and 2 bases from J, leaving 6 bases between. The length of the CDR3 is 15 residues. The germline V gene encodes CDR1 SGHNT and CDR2 YYREEE (reference sequence). CDR3 nucleotides: TGTGCCAGCAGCTTGGACAGAGCTGGGGCCAACGTCCTGACTTTC. Amino acid sequence: CASSLDRAGANVLTF.

This chain links TRBV14 with TRBJ2-7; D is possibly TRBD1 (6 bases). The CDR3 covers 13 residues. CDR1 and CDR2 (germline): SGHDN, FVKESK. V was shortened by 1 base and J by 6 bases, with 10 bases between the two germline ends. The CDR3 spells CASSQVNRAEQYF. The CDR3 bases are TGTGCCAGCAGCCAAGTAAACAGGGCCGAGCAGTACTTC.

The rearrangement uses TRBV19 and TRBJ1-5; 9 positions agree with TRBD1. V lost 10 bases and J lost 0; bases outside the gene matches: 10. The CDR3 is 16 amino acids. Germline values: CDR1 LNHDA, CDR2 SQIVND (reference sequence). The CDR3 DNA reads as TGTGCCACTGACAGGGGGATCGGTGTTAGCAATCAGCCCCAGCATTTT. It encodes CATDRGIGVSNQPQHF.

The chain links TRBV2 to TRBJ2-7; D might be TRBD2 (5 bases). Trimming stripped 7 bases from V and 0 bases from J, with 10 bases between. Germline V CDR1 and CDR2: SNHLY, FYNNEI. This CDR3 has 13 residues. The CDR3 spells CASKDFASYEQYF. The CDR3 DNA reads TGTGCCAGCAAGGACTTCGCCTCCTACGAGCAGTACTTC. Full variable domain (missing parts from reference TRBV2 and TRBJ2-7): EPEVTQTPSHQVTQMGQEVILRCVPISNHLYFYWYRQILGQKVEFLVSFYNNEISEKSEIFDDQFSVERPDGSNFTLKIRSTKLEDSAMYFCASKDFASYEQYFGPGTRLTVT.

The chain has TRBV19 and TRBJ1-4; D ambiguous. Germline V lookup: CDR1 LNHDA, CDR2 SQIVND (reference sequence). V was trimmed by 1 base and J by 1 base, leaving 4 bases between them. The CDR3 is 14 amino acids. The CDR3 protein is CASSIAVTNEKLFF. The DNA of the CDR3 is TGTGCCAGTAGTATAGCGGTAACTAATGAAAAACTGTTTTTT.

The CDR3, as DNA: TGTGCCTGGAGTGTACTTCTAGCGCATAGCACAGATACGCAGTATTTT. Translation: CAWSVLLAHSTDTQYF. The rearrangement links TRBV30 to TRBJ2-3; possibly TRBD2 for D (6 bases). CDR3 length equals 16 residues. CDR1 is GTSNPN and CDR2 is SVGIG in the germline V gene (reference sequence). The V end lost 0 bases, the J end lost 0 bases, and 13 bases lay between the germline ends.

V usage is TRBV2 and J usage is TRBJ1-6, with D possibly matching TRBD1 (6 bases). This CDR3 has 16 amino acids. The germline V gene has CDR1 SNHLY and CDR2 FYNNEI. V lost 2 bases and J 4 bases, leaving 12 bases between the germline ends. The CDR3 protein is CASSERGLAYNSPLHF. CDR3 in DNA: TGTGCCAGCAGTGAAAGGGGGTTGGCTTATAATTCACCCCTCCACTTT. Complete variable domain (other parts from reference TRBV2 and TRBJ1-6): EPEVTQTPSHQVTQMGQEVILRCVPISNHLYFYWYRQILGQKVEFLVSFYNNEISEKSEIFDDQFSVERPDGSNFTLKIRSTKLEDSAMYFCASSERGLAYNSPLHFGNGTRLTVT.

The CDR3 nucleotides read TGTGCCAGTAGGGAGACAGGGCCCAAAGAGACCCAGTACTTC. Encoded protein: CASRETGPKETQYF. V gene TRBV19 combines with J gene TRBJ2-5, with TRBD1 matching 7 bases. This CDR3 contains 14 residues. V shed 6 bases, J shed 3 bases, and the junction held 7 bases outside the gene matches. Germline CDR1 reads LNHDA; CDR2 reads SQIVND (reference sequence).

This chain links TRBV30 with TRBJ1-5; TRBD1 matches at 7 bases. Germline assignment: CDR1 GTSNPN and CDR2 SVGIG (reference sequence). The V gene end was trimmed by 4 bases and the J gene end by 4 bases; junction bases not matched to a gene: 4. There are 13 residues in the CDR3. This chain's CDR3 is CAWTYRGNQPQHF. In DNA form, the CDR3 reads TGTGCCTGGACCTACAGGGGAAATCAGCCCCAGCATTTT.